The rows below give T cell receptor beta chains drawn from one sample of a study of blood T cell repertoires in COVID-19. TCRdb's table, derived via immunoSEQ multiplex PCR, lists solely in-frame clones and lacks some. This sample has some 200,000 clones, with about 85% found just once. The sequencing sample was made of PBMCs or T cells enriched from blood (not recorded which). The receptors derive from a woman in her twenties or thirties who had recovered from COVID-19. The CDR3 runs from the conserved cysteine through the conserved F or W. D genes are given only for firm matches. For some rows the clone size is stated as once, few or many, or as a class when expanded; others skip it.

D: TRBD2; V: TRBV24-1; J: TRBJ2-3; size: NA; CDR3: CATSDRSGRVTDTQYF; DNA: TGTGCCACCAGTGACCGTAGCGGGAGGGTAACAGATACGCAGTATTTT
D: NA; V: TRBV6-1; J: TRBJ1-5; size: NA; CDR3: CASSEATGNQPQHF; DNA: TGTGCCAGCAGTGAAGCGACGGGGAATCAGCCCCAGCATTTT
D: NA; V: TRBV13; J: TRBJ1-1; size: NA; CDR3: CASSFRGANTEAFF; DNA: TGTGCCAGCAGCTTTCGGGGGGCGAACACTGAAGCTTTCTTT
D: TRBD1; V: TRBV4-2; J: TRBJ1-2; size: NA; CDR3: CASSPRQTGEADYGYTF; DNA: TGTGCCAGCAGCCCAAGGCAAACAGGGGAGGCGGACTATGGCTACACCTTC
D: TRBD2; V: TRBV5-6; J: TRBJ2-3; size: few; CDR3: CASSLAGGRDTQYF; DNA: TGTGCCAGCAGCTTAGCGGGAGGAAGAGATACGCAGTATTTT
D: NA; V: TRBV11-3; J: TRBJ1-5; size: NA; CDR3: CASSLDREQPQHF; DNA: TGTGCCAGCAGCTTAGATCGGGAACAGCCCCAGCATTTT
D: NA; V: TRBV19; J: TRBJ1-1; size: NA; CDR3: CASTLSTQGHGAFF; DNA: TGTGCCAGTACTCTATCGACGCAGGGGCATGGCGCTTTCTTT
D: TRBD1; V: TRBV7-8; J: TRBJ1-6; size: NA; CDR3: CASSLVAGGYNSPLHF; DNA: TGTGCCAGCAGCTTAGTGGCAGGGGGCTACAATTCACCCCTCCACTTT
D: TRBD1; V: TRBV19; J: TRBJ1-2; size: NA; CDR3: CASSRDRVRRNYGYTF; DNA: TGTGCCAGTAGTAGGGACAGGGTTAGGAGGAACTATGGCTACACCTTC
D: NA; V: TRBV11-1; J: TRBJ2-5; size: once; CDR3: CASSRPPGYQETQYF; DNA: TGTGCCAGCTCCCGACCCCCGGGGTATCAAGAGACCCAGTACTTC
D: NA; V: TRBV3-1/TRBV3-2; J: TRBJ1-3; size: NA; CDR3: CASSQAGSGNTIYF; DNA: TGTGCCAGCAGCCAAGCTGGCAGTGGAAACACCATATATTTT
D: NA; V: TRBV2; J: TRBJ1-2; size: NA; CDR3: CASSEGAQGYTF; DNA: TGTGCCAGCAGTGAAGGGGCTCAGGGCTACACCTTC
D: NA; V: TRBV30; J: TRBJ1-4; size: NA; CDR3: CACSRGSTNEKLFF; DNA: TGTGCCTGTTCCAGGGGTTCGACTAATGAAAAACTGTTTTTT
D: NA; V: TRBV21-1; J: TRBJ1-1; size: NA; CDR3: CASSKALKQGAFF; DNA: TGTGCCAGCAGCAAAGCGCTTAAGCAGGGGGCTTTCTTT
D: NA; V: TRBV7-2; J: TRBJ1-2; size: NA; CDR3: CASSLYKPEYGYTF; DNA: TGTGCCAGCAGCTTATATAAGCCCGAGTATGGCTACACCTTC
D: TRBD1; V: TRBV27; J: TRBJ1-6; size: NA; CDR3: CASSPGQGYNSPLHF; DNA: TGTGCCAGCAGTCCGGGACAGGGCTATAATTCACCCCTCCACTTT
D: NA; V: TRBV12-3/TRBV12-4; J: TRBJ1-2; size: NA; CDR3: CASSLLGPGYTF; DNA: TGTGCCAGCAGTTTACTCGGTCCTGGCTACACCTTC
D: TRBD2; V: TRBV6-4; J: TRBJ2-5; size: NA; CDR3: CASSGGGREETQYF; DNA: TGTGCCAGCAGTGGGGGCGGGAGAGAGGAGACCCAGTACTTC
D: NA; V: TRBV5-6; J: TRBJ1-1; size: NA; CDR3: CASSFGRGSVAFF; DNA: TGTGCCAGCAGCTTTGGTCGGGGATCGGTAGCTTTCTTT
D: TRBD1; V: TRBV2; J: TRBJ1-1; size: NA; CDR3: CASNPGQGRPEAFF; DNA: TGTGCCAGCAATCCGGGACAGGGTCGCCCTGAAGCTTTCTTT
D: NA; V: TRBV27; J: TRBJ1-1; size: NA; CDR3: CASSPQLNTEAFF; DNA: TGTGCCAGCAGCCCTCAGTTGAACACTGAAGCTTTCTTT
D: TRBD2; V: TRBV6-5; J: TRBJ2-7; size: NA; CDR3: CASSYNLAGGGEQYF; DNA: TGTGCCAGCAGCTATAATCTAGCGGGAGGGGGTGAGCAGTACTTC
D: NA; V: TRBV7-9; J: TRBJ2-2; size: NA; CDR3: CASSLDSRGLNTGELFF; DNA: TGTGCCAGCAGCTTAGACTCCCGCGGACTAAACACCGGGGAGCTGTTTTTT
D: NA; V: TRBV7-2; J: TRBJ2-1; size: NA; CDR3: CASSSRDSDNEQFF; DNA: TGTGCCAGCAGCTCCCGGGACTCTGACAATGAGCAGTTCTTC
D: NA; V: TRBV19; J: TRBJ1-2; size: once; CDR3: CASSLGSLTPFYGYTF; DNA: TGTGCCAGTAGTCTCGGATCGCTGACTCCTTTCTATGGCTACACCTTC
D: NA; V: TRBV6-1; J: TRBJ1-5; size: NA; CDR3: CASSDPNQPQHF; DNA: TGTGCCAGCAGTGACCCTAATCAGCCCCAGCATTTT
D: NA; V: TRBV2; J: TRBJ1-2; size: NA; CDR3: CASSGQTGPYGYTF; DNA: TGTGCCAGCAGTGGCCAGACAGGTCCCTATGGCTACACCTTC
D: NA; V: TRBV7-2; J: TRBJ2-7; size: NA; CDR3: CASSRLPREVEQYF; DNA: TGTGCCAGCAGCCGCTTACCGAGGGAGGTTGAGCAGTACTTC
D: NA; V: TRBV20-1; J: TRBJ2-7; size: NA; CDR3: CSASGDTYEQYF; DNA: TGCAGTGCTAGTGGGGACACCTACGAGCAGTACTTC
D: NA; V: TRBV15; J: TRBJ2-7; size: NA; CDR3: CATSRTEPGSYEQYF; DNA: TGTGCCACCAGCAGAACGGAGCCCGGATCCTACGAGCAGTACTTC
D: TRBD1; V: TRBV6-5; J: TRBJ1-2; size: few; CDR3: CASSHPRQGHYGYTF; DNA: TGTGCCAGCAGCCACCCCCGACAGGGACACTATGGCTACACCTTC
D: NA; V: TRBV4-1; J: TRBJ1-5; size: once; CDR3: CASSRSERGGNQPQHF; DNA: TGCGCCAGCAGCCGGAGCGAACGAGGTGGCAATCAGCCCCAGCATTTT
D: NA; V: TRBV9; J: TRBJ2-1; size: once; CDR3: CASSVGQPGANSEQFF; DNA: TGTGCCAGCAGCGTAGGGCAGCCTGGGGCTAACAGTGAGCAGTTCTTC
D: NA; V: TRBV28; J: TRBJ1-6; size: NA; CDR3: CASKNGAGARYSPLHF; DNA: TGTGCCAGCAAAAATGGGGCGGGGGCGCGGTATTCACCCCTCCACTTT
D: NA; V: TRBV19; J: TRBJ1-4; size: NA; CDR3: CASSISGEGGEKLFF; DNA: TGTGCCAGTAGTATCAGCGGGGAAGGTGGTGAAAAACTGTTTTTT
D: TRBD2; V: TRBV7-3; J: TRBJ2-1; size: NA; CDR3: CASSLAAGGPVSYNEQFF; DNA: TGTGCCAGCAGCTTAGCAGCGGGAGGGCCTGTGTCCTACAATGAGCAGTTCTTC
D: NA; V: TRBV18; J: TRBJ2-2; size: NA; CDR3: CASSPRGQQNTGELFF; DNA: TGTGCCAGCTCACCCCGCGGACAGCAGAACACCGGGGAGCTGTTTTTT
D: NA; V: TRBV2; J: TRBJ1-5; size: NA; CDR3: CASSSEGGGQPQHF; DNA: TGTGCCAGCAGTTCGGAGGGAGGGGGTCAGCCCCAGCATTTT
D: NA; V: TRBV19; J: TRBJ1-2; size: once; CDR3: CASTREGLGYTF; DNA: TGTGCCAGCACCCGGGAAGGTCTCGGCTACACCTTC
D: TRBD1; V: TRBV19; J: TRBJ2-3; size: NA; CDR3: CASRDRGRGDTQYF; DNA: TGTGCCAGTAGGGACAGGGGGCGGGGAGATACGCAGTATTTT
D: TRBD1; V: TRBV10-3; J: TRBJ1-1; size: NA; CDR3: CAISVQGGTEAFF; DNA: TGTGCCATCAGTGTACAGGGGGGTACTGAAGCTTTCTTT
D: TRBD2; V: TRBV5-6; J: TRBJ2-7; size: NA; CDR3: CASSPYKLAGDPYEQYF; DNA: TGTGCCAGCAGCCCGTACAAACTAGCGGGAGACCCCTACGAGCAGTACTTC
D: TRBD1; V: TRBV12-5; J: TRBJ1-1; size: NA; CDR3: CASGLVLTGVGNTEAFF; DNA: TGTGCTAGTGGTTTGGTACTAACAGGGGTGGGGAACACTGAAGCTTTCTTT
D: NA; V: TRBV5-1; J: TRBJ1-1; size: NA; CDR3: CASSLSGLELSTEAFF; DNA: TGCGCCAGCAGCTTATCAGGGTTGGAGCTTTCCACTGAAGCTTTCTTT
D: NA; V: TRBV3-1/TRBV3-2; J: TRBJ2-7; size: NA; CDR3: CASSQVSGPYEQYF; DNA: TGTGCCAGCAGCCAAGTAAGCGGACCCTACGAGCAGTACTTC
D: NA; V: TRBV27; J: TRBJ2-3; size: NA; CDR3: CASTRGDTQYF; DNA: TGTGCCAGCACTCGGGGGGATACGCAGTATTTT
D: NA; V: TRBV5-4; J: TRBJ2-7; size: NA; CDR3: CASSLSRGSYEQYF; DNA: TGTGCCAGCAGCTTAAGCAGGGGCTCCTACGAGCAGTACTTC
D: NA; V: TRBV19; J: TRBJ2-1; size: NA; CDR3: CASSTGTGSRYNEQFF; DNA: TGTGCCAGTAGTACCGGAACAGGCAGCCGATACAATGAGCAGTTCTTC
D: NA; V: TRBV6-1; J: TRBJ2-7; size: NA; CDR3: CASSERTYSYEQYF; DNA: TGTGCCAGCAGTGAAAGGACATACTCCTACGAGCAGTACTTC
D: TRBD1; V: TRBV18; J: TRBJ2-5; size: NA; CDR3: CASSPRQGAPETQYF; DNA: TGTGCCAGCTCACCGAGACAGGGGGCGCCGGAGACCCAGTACTTC
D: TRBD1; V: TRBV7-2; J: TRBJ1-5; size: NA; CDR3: CASGRDRDTYQPQHF; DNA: TGTGCCAGCGGTAGGGACAGGGACACCTATCAGCCCCAGCATTTT
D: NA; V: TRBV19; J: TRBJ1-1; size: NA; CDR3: CASSIQGGGTEAFF; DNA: TGTGCCAGTAGTATACAGGGCGGCGGCACTGAAGCTTTCTTT